This T cell receptor beta chain came from a study of T-cell memory formation after mild COVID-19. Study conclusions and caveats: Contracting CD4+ clones were located mainly in CM and EM, and CD8+ clones in EMRA. Prior to infection, memory already included some responding clones, suggesting cross-reactive memory joined. Day 15 to 85 contracting clones showed balanced CD4/CD8; day 15 to 37 expanders favored CD4+.

Germline V lookup: CDR1 MGHDK, CDR2 SYGVNS. V was trimmed by 1 base and J by 4 bases, leaving 4 bases between them. CDR3 size: 12 residues. This clonotype was seen ten or more times. Its antigen is not identified. Constant-segment primers served in 5'RACE that generated TCR alpha and TCR beta cDNA libraries bearing sample barcodes and UMIs. TCRdb reprocessed the 5' RACE reads with MiXCR, giving one entry per CDR3 protein. The table includes fewer than 350,000 distinct CDR3 sequences, about a sixth detected once. The sequencing sample was made of PBMCs or a T cell subset sorted from them (not recorded which). This TCR came from a man younger than 35 who had mild COVID-19 (a few samples of this study predate the infection). Cell type and time point are not known. The chain recombines TRBV25-1 with TRBJ1-2; D call uncertain. The CDR3 bases are TGTGCCAGCAGTGAATTCCCCTATGGCTACACCTTC. Its protein product is CASSEFPYGYTF.